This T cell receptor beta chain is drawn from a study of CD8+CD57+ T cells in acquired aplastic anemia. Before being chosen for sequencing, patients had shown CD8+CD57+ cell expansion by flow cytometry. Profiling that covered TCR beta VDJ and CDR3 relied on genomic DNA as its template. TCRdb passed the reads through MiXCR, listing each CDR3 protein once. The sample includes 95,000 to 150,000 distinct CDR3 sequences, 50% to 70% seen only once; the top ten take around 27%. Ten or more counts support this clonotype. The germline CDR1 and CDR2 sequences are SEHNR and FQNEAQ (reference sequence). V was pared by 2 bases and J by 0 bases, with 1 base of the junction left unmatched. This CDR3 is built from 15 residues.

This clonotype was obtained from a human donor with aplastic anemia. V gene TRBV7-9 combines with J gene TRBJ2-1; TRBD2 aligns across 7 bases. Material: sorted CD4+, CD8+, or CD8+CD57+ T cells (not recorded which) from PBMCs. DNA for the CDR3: TGTGCCAGCAGCTTACCGGGGGGCTCCTACAATGAGCAGTTCTTC. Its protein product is CASSLPGGSYNEQFF.